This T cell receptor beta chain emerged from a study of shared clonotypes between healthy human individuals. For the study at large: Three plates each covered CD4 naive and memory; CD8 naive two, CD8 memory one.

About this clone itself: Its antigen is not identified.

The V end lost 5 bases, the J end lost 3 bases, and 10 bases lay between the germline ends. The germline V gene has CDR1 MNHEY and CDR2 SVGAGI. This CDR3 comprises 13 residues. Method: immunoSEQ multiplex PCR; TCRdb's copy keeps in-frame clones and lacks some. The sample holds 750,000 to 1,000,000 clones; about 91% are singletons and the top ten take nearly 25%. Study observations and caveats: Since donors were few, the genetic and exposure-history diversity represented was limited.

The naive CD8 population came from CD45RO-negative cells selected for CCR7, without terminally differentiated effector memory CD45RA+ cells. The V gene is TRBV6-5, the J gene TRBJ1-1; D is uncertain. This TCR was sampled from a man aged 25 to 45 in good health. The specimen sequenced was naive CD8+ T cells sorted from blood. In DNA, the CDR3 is TGTGCCAGCAGTCCACCTGAGCACACTGAAGCTTTCTTT. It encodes CASSPPEHTEAFF.